This TCR beta chain was retrieved from a study of blood T cell repertoires in COVID-19. Overall study: COVID-19 samples collected from the United States, Italy and Spain covered acute and convalescent phases. Nucleic acid was either cDNA or gDNA, and it came from T cells, B-cell-depleted T cells, or PBMCs.

Looked up from germline, CDR1 is SNHLY and CDR2 is FYNNEI. V dropped 7 bases and J dropped 1 base, with 4 bases sitting between them. This CDR3 region has 11 residues. Study processing details: Amplification from reference gene primers served as the basis for estimated nucleated cell counts. Sequencing was performed with immunoSEQ multiplex PCR; in TCRdb, only in-frame clones are kept and a portion is missing. Clone size and the V and J calls come from that table; the DNA yielded D and trimming. The table includes approximately 380,000 clones, 75% to 90% detected once. The rearrangement links TRBV2 to TRBJ1-1; D not resolved. This receptor was taken from a woman younger than 35 with acute or convalescent COVID-19. Sequencing was done on a sample of peripheral blood. The CDR3, as DNA: TGTGCCAGCAACGGGAACACTGAAGCTTTCTTT. Protein product: CASNGNTEAFF.